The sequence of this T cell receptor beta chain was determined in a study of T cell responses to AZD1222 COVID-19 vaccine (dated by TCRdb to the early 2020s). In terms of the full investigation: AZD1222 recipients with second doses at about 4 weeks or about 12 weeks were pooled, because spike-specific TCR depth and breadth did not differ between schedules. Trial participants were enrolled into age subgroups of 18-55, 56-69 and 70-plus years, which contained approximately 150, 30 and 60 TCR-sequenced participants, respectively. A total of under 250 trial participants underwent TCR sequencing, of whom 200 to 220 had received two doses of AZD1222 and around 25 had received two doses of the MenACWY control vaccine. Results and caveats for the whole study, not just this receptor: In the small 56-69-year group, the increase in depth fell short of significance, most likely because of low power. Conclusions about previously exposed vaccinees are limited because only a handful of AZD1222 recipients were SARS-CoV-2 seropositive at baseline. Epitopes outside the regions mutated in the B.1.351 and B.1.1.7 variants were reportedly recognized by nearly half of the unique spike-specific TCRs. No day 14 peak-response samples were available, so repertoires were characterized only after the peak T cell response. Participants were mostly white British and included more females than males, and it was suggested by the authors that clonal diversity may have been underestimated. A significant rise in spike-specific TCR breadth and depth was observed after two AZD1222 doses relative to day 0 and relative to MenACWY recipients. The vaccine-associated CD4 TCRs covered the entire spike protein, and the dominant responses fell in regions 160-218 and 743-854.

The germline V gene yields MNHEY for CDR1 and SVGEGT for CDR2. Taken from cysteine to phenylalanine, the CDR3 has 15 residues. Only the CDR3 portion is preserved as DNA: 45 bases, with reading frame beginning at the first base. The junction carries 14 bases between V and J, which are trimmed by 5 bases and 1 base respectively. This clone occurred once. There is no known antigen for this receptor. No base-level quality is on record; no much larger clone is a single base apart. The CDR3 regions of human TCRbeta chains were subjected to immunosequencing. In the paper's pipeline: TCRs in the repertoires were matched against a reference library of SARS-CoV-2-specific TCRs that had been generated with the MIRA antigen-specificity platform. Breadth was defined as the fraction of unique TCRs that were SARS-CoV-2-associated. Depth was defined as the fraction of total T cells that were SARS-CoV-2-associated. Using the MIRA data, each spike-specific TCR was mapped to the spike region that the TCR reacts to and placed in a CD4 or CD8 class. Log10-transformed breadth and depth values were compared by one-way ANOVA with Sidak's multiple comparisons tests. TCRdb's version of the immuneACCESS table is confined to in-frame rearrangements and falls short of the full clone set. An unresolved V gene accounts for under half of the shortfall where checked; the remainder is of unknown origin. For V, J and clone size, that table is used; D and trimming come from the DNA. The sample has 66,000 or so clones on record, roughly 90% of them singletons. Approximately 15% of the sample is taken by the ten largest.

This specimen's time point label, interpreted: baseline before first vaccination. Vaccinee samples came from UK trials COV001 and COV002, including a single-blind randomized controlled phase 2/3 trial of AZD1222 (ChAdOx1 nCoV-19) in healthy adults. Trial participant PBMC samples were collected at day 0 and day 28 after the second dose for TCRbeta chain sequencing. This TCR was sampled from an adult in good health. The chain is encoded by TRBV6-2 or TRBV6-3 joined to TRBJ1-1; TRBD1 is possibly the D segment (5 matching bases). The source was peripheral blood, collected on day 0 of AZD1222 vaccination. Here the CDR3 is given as CASSLRGAENTEAFF. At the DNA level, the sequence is TGTGCCAGCAGTCTCCGAGGGGCAGAGAACACTGAAGCTTTCTTT.